This T cell receptor (beta chain) was sequenced for a study of memory CD4+ T cells and cytomegalovirus serostatus. Turning to the study itself: This sample comes from healthy Belgian adults, fewer than ten CMV seropositive, around 26 seronegative.

In germline, CDR1 is MDHEN, CDR2 SYDVKM. This CDR3 has 20 residues. V trimming: 0 bases; J trimming: 7 bases; junction bases outside the gene matches: 14. The sort gate was single viable CD3+CD4+CD8-CD45RO+ cells for memory CD4+ T cells. Serum IgG to CMV pp150, pp28, p38 and p52 defined serostatus. After thawing, CD4+ T cells were positively selected. Regarding the study as a whole: Each of approximately 61 CMV-associated TCRbeta sequences occurred in one to five individuals.

Of note for this clone: Its cognate antigen is unknown.

Libraries were prepared by immunoSEQ multiplex PCR; TCRdb keeps only in-frame clonotypes and omits some of them. Of 35,000 to 55,000 clones in the sample, 60% to 80% are singletons; the top ten hold more than 0.9%. The sequencing sample was made of memory CD4+ T cells from blood. The receptor's source is an adult in good health and CMV-seronegative. The rearrangement links TRBV28 to TRBJ2-1; the match to TRBD2 covers 14 bases. This CDR3 is CASSLWGGMGTSGSLNEQFF. The CDR3, as DNA: TGTGCCAGCAGTTTATGGGGGGGTATGGGGACTAGCGGGAGTTTAAATGAGCAGTTCTTC.